This T cell receptor beta chain is drawn from a study of T-cell reconstitution after alpha-beta-depleted transplantation in children. The CDR3 loop spans 15 amino acids. Germline values: CDR1 DFQATT, CDR2 SNEGSKA (reference sequence). V lost 3 bases and J 0 bases, leaving 12 bases between the germline ends. As it was prepared, the TCRbeta library received unique molecular identifiers. Using its own MiXCR run on the PCR reads, TCRdb lists one record per CDR3 protein. Here the sample spans hundreds of thousands of distinct CDR3 sequences, approximately 15% being singletons. This clonotype came up a few times.

The sequence was obtained from a human donor who donated a stem cell graft to a child with acute myeloid leukemia. The sample consisted of PBMCs from the stem cell graft donor, taken from the stem cell graft. V usage is TRBV20-1 and J usage is TRBJ2-1; the D is unclear. The CDR3 spells CSARALRSSYNEQFF. The CDR3 nucleotides read TGCAGTGCTAGGGCCCTCAGGAGCTCCTACAATGAGCAGTTCTTC.